Listed below are T cell receptor beta chains from one sample, sequenced in a study of CD8+ T cells in alopecia areata. Clones were sequenced by immunoSEQ multiplex PCR, and TCRdb holds only the in-frame ones, with some missing. The table includes 150,000 to 200,000 clones, about 61% detected once. The starting material was CD4+ T cells sorted from blood, obtained between weeks 55 and 65, from a patient treated with tofacitinib. The receptors stem from a human donor with alopecia areata. The CDR3 runs from the conserved cysteine through the conserved F or W. The D gene is left open where the match is weak. Size tells how often a clone was seen (once, few, many) or the class of an expanded clone, and some rows leave it out.

-,-,TRBJ2-7,TRBV21-1,TGTGCCAGCAGCAAGGGCAGCTCCTACGAGCAGTACTTC,CASSKGSSYEQYF
-,-,TRBJ1-5,TRBV2,TGTGCCAGCAGGGCGGACAGAGGTAATCAGCCCCAGCATTTT,CASRADRGNQPQHF
-,-,TRBJ2-5,TRBV15,TGTGCCACCAGCAGAGTCAGGGAGGAAGAGACCCAGTACTTC,CATSRVREEETQYF
-,-,TRBJ2-2,TRBV4-1,TGCGCCAGCAGCCTAGATTCCCACACCGGGGAGCTGTTTTTT,CASSLDSHTGELFF
-,-,TRBJ1-1,TRBV29-1,TGCAGCGTGAGGGTTTGGGGTTCGGACACTGAAGCTTTCTTT,CSVRVWGSDTEAFF
-,TRBD2,TRBJ2-3,TRBV9,TGTGCCAGCAGCGTGAGGACTAGCGGGGGTGAGCTGTATTTT,CASSVRTSGGELYF
-,TRBD1,TRBJ1-2,TRBV9,TGTGCCAGCAGCGGCGGACAGGGGGTCTATGGCTACACCTTC,CASSGGQGVYGYTF
-,-,TRBJ2-4,TRBV29-1,TGCAGCGTTGAGGGTAGAGCCAAAAACATTCAGTACTTC,CSVEGRAKNIQYF
-,-,TRBJ1-6,TRBV5-4,TGTGCCAGCAGCTCCCTTGGGGATTCACCCCTCCACTTT,CASSSLGDSPLHF
-,TRBD2,TRBJ2-7,TRBV4-2,TGTGCCAGCAGCCCCAGGACTAGCGGGGGGGCCTACGAGCAGTACTTC,CASSPRTSGGAYEQYF
few,TRBD1,TRBJ2-3,TRBV7-9,TGTGCCAGCAGCTTATCAGGGGGCAGCACAGATACGCAGTATTTT,CASSLSGGSTDTQYF
few,-,TRBJ1-5,TRBV29-1,TGCAGCGTTTTAGACAGCGGAGGCAATCAGCCCCAGCATTTT,CSVLDSGGNQPQHF
-,-,TRBJ2-7,TRBV5-1,TGCGCCAGCAGCGCGGACCGCTGGGACGAGCAGTACTTC,CASSADRWDEQYF
-,-,TRBJ2-5,TRBV6-5,TGTGCCAGCAGTTACTCAGAGACCCAGTACTTC,CASSYSETQYF
-,TRBD1,TRBJ1-1,TRBV9,TGTGCCAGCAGCCCTGACAGGGTATCGTACACTGAAGCTTTCTTT,CASSPDRVSYTEAFF
-,-,TRBJ2-1,TRBV30,TGTGCCTGGAGTGTGTTGGGGGCTGAGCAGTTCTTC,CAWSVLGAEQFF
few,TRBD2,TRBJ2-3,TRBV5-1,TGCGCCAGCAGCTCCTGGACTAGCGGGGGGGATACGCAGTATTTT,CASSSWTSGGDTQYF
-,-,TRBJ1-2,TRBV4-1,TGCGCCAGCAGCCGCCAACGTGTCAGACCGCTCACTAACTATGGCTACACCTTC,CASSRQRVRPLTNYGYTF
-,TRBD1,TRBJ1-2,TRBV7-9,TGTGCCAGCAGCTTCGGGACAGTTGAGAGAGGCTACACCTTC,CASSFGTVERGYTF
-,-,TRBJ1-5,TRBV5-6,TGTGCCAGCAGCGGTATAAATCAGCCCCAGCATTTT,CASSGINQPQHF
few,-,TRBJ1-2,TRBV18,TGTGCCAGCTCAGAGGACTGGTCCTATGGCTACACCTTC,CASSEDWSYGYTF
-,TRBD1,TRBJ2-7,TRBV5-1,TGCGCCAGCAGCTTGCTGACAGGGTCGAACTACGAGCAGTACTTC,CASSLLTGSNYEQYF
-,TRBD1,TRBJ2-7,TRBV30,TGTGCCTGGAGTGTAATACAGGGGGCTTCCTACGAGCAGTACTTC,CAWSVIQGASYEQYF
-,-,TRBJ2-7,TRBV21-1,TGTGCCAGCAGCAAATGGGCAGGGCCCTACGAGGGGCAGTACTTC,CASSKWAGPYEGQYF
few,-,TRBJ2-1,TRBV5-1,TGCGCCAGCAGCCCGCTGACCGCGGGTTCTGGGAATGAGCAGTTCTTC,CASSPLTAGSGNEQFF
few,-,TRBJ1-1,TRBV29-1,TGCGGATCGACGACAGGGAACACTGAAGCTTTCTTT,CGSTTGNTEAFF
-,-,TRBJ2-2,TRBV7-6,TGTGCCAGCAGCTTAGAACAGGTCGCCGGGGAGCTGTTTTTT,CASSLEQVAGELFF
-,-,TRBJ2-7,TRBV27,TGTGCCAGCAGCCAAAAGGGGGGACCCTACGAGCAGTACTTC,CASSQKGGPYEQYF
-,-,TRBJ2-5,TRBV5-1,TGCGCCAGCAGCCGGGACCCAAAAGAGACCCAGTACTTC,CASSRDPKETQYF
once,TRBD2,TRBJ2-3,TRBV4-1,TGCGCCAGCAGCCAATTCCCGGCACTAGCGGGGGGAACTAGCACAGATACGCAGTATTTT,CASSQFPALAGGTSTDTQYF
-,-,TRBJ1-4,TRBV4-2,TGTGCCAGCAGCCAAGGTGTTCAGGGCAGTAATGAAAAACTGTTTTTT,CASSQGVQGSNEKLFF
few,-,TRBJ2-6,TRBV21-1,TGTGCCAGCAGCAAAGGGGCGCCGGGGGTGAGCCCCCTCTCTGGGGCCAACGTCCTGACTTTC,CASSKGAPGVSPLSGANVLTF
few,TRBD2,TRBJ2-3,TRBV19,TGTGCCAGTAGTATGCTAAGCGGGGAGACAGATACGCAGTATTTT,CASSMLSGETDTQYF